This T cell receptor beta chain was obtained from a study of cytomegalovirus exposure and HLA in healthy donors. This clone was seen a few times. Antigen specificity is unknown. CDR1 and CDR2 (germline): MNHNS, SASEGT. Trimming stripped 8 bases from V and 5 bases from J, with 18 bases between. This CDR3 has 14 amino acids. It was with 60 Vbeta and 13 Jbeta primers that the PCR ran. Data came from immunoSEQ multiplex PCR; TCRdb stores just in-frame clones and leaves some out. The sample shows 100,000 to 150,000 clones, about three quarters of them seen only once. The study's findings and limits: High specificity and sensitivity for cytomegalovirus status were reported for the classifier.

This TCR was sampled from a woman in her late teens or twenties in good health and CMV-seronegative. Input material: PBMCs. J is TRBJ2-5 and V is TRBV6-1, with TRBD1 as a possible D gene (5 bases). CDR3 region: CASYRPGLGETQYF. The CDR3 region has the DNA TGTGCCAGCTACCGGCCAGGGTTAGGGGAGACCCAGTACTTC.